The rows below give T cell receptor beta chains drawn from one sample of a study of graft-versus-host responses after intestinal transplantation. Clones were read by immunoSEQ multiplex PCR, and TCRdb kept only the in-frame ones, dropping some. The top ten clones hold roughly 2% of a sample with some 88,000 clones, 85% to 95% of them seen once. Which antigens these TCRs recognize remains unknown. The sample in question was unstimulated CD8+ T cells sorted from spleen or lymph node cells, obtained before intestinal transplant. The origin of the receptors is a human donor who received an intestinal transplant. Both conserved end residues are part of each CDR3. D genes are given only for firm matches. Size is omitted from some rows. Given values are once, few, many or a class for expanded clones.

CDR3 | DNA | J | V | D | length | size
CASSQGTGLYEQYF | TGCGCCAGCAGCCAAGGGACAGGGCTCTACGAGCAGTACTTC | TRBJ2-7 | TRBV4-3 | TRBD1 | 14 | .
CASRELAGQETQYF | TGTGCCAGCAGAGAATTAGCGGGGCAAGAGACCCAGTACTTC | TRBJ2-5 | TRBV7-9 | TRBD2 | 14 | .
CASSSGTAYEQYF | TGTGCCAGCAGTTCTGGCACAGCCTACGAGCAGTACTTC | TRBJ2-7 | TRBV14 | . | 13 | .
CASSPGQGTILGSHEQYF | TGCGCCAGCAGCCCCGGACAGGGAACGATTCTGGGTAGTCACGAGCAGTACTTC | TRBJ2-7 | TRBV4-3 | TRBD1 | 18 | .
CASSHPSSPLHF | TGCGCCAGCAGCCATCCTTCTTCACCCCTCCACTTT | TRBJ1-6 | TRBV4-1 | . | 12 | .
CASSSGGNEQFF | TGTGCCAGCAGCTCAGGGGGTAATGAGCAGTTCTTC | TRBJ2-1 | TRBV11-2 | TRBD1 | 12 | .
CASSLSQGVGNEQFF | TGCGCCAGCAGCCTCTCCCAGGGGGTGGGCAATGAGCAGTTCTTC | TRBJ2-1 | TRBV4-3 | TRBD1 | 15 | once
CASSPERGGLETQYF | TGCGCCAGCAGCCCCGAGAGGGGGGGCTTGGAGACCCAGTACTTC | TRBJ2-5 | TRBV4-3 | . | 15 | .
CASSLSILAGVHTGELFF | TGTGCCAGCAGTTTATCGATTCTCGCGGGGGTCCACACCGGGGAGCTGTTTTTT | TRBJ2-2 | TRBV27 | TRBD2 | 18 | .
CASSSLSVGDSEKLFF | TGTGCCAGCAGCTCACTCTCGGTAGGGGACTCAGAAAAACTGTTTTTT | TRBJ1-4 | TRBV7-9 | . | 16 | .
CASSLPGQVTGELFF | TGCGCCAGCAGCCTCCCGGGACAGGTCACCGGGGAGCTGTTTTTT | TRBJ2-2 | TRBV4-1 | TRBD1 | 15 | .
CASSHITQGPYDYTF | TGCGCCAGCAGTCACATCACTCAGGGTCCGTATGACTACACCTTC | TRBJ1-2 | TRBV23-1 | . | 15 | .
CASSVGLVADTQYF | TGTGCCAGCAGCGTAGGCCTAGTAGCAGATACGCAGTATTTT | TRBJ2-3 | TRBV9 | . | 14 | .
CASSHQGGQYF | TGCGCCAGCAGCCATCAGGGGGGGCAGTATTTT | TRBJ2-3 | TRBV4-1 | . | 11 | .
CAWSLGVGIHEQYF | TGTGCCTGGAGTCTCGGGGTAGGGATCCACGAGCAGTACTTC | TRBJ2-7 | TRBV30 | . | 14 | .
CASSIDGGQYNEQFF | TGTGCCAGTAGTATAGATGGAGGGCAGTACAATGAGCAGTTCTTC | TRBJ2-1 | TRBV19 | . | 15 | .
CASSFTSGEDTQYF | TGTGCCAGCAGTTTTACTAGCGGGGAGGATACGCAGTATTTT | TRBJ2-3 | TRBV6-5 | TRBD2 | 14 | .